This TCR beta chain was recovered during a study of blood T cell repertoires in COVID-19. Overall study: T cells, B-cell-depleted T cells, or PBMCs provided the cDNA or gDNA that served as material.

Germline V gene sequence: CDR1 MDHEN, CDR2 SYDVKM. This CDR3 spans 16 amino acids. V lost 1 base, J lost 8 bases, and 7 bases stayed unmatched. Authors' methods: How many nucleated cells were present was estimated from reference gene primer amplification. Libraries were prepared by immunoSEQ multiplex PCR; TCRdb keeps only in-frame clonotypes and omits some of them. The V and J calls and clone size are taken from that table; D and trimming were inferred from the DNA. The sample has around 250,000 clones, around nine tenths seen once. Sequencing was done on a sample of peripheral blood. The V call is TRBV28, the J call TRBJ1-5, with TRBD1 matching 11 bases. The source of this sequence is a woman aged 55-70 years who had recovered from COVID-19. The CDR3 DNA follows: TGTGCCAGCAGTTTATACGGGACAGGGGGTACGAAGCCCCAGCATTTT. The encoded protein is CASSLYGTGGTKPQHF. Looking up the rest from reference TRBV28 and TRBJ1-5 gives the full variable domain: DVKVTQSSRYLVKRTGEKVFLECVQDMDHENMFWYRQDPGLGLRLIYFSYDVKMKEKGDIPEGYSVSREKKERFSLILESASTNQTSMYLCASSLYGTGGTKPQHFGDGTRLSIL.